The 9 T cell receptor beta chains given below trace back to one sample, sequenced in a study of long-term antiretroviral therapy in people with HIV. Runs used v3.0 of the immunoSEQ assay and were done at survey level. Clones were read by immunoSEQ multiplex PCR, and TCRdb kept only the in-frame ones, dropping some. Of tens of thousands of clones in the sample, roughly 82% were seen once. The source was unsorted PBMCs, collected 0.3 years after starting antiretroviral therapy. Receptors were obtained from a man aged 18 to 29 with HIV.

This chain joins TRBV6-5 and TRBJ2-2; 8 nucleotides agree with TRBD1. Looked up from germline, CDR1 is MNHEY and CDR2 is SVGAGI. The ends lost 6 bases at V and 6 bases at J; junction bases unmatched: 3. There are 13 residues in the CDR3. DNA for the CDR3: TGTGCCAGCAGGCCGACAGGGGCCGGGGAGCTGTTTTTT. This sequence encodes CASRPTGAGELFF.

This chain joins TRBV5-1 and TRBJ2-7; D is possibly TRBD2 (7 bases). The CDR3 extends over 15 amino acids. The germline V gene has CDR1 SGHRS and CDR2 YFSETQ. Deletions cut 2 bases from V and 2 bases from J, with 14 bases between. The CDR3 DNA reads TGCGCCAGCAGCTTTGAGGGGGGGGGCCCCTACGAGCAGTACTTC. It translates to CASSFEGGGPYEQYF. Looking up the rest from reference TRBV5-1 and TRBJ2-7 gives the full variable domain: KAGVTQTPRYLIKTRGQQVTLSCSPISGHRSVSWYQQTPGQGLQFLFEYFSETQRNKGNFPGRFSGRQFSNSRSEMNVSTLELGDSALYLCASSFEGGGPYEQYFGPGTRLTVT.

This chain links TRBV2 with TRBJ1-1; D is uncertain. In germline, CDR1 is SNHLY, CDR2 FYNNEI. The germline V and J ends were trimmed by 5 bases and 2 bases, with 9 bases remaining between them. This CDR3 has 13 amino acids. DNA of the CDR3: TGTGCCAGCAGTTCGGGAAGTAACACTGAAGCTTTCTTT. Amino acid sequence: CASSSGSNTEAFF. The full variable domain, its missing parts supplied by reference TRBV2 and TRBJ1-1, is EPEVTQTPSHQVTQMGQEVILRCVPISNHLYFYWYRQILGQKVEFLVSFYNNEISEKSEIFDDQFSVERPDGSNFTLKIRSTKLEDSAMYFCASSSGSNTEAFFGQGTRLTVV.

The chain uses TRBV10-3 and TRBJ2-3, with D maybe TRBD1 (5 bases). V lost 5 bases to trimming and J lost 0 bases, with 15 bases between them. Looked up from germline, CDR1 is ENHRY and CDR2 is SYGVKD. CDR3 length: 16 residues. CDR3 DNA: TGTGCCATCAGTCGAATGGACACCTCTAGCACAGATACGCAGTATTTT. It translates to CAISRMDTSSTDTQYF.

This chain uses TRBV5-4 with TRBJ1-4; 10 bases map to TRBD1. The J segment lost 8 bases and the V segment lost 0 bases, leaving 7 bases of the junction unmatched. This CDR3 has 16 residues. Germline V gene sequence: CDR1 SGHNT, CDR2 YYREEE (reference sequence). The CDR3, as DNA: TGTGCCAGCAGCTTGGGACAGGGGGCGGATGGGGAAAAACTGTTTTTT. Its protein is CASSLGQGADGEKLFF. Using reference TRBV5-4 and TRBJ1-4 for the parts outside the CDR3, the full variable domain is ETGVTQSPTHLIKTRGQQVTLRCSSQSGHNTVSWYQQALGQGPQFIFQYYREEENGRGNFPPRFSGLQFPNYSSELNVNALELDDSALYLCASSLGQGADGEKLFFGSGTQLSVL.

The rearrangement links TRBV30 to TRBJ2-2; 10 bases are shared with TRBD2. The CDR3 has 15 amino acids. V was pared by 2 bases and J by 4 bases, with 4 bases of the junction left unmatched. Germline values: CDR1 GTSNPN, CDR2 SVGIG (reference sequence). The DNA of the CDR3 is TGTGCCTGGAGTCTACTAGCGGGGTCCACCGGGGAGCTGTTTTTT. Its protein is CAWSLLAGSTGELFF.

V usage is TRBV28 and J usage is TRBJ2-1, with 13 bases that match TRBD2. Losses at the gene ends were 6 bases for V and 1 base for J; bases not matched to a gene: 3. Per the germline V gene, CDR1 is MDHEN and CDR2 is SYDVKM. The CDR3 is made up of 16 amino acids. The chain's CDR3 is CASRETSGGSYNEQFF. The CDR3 nucleotides are TGTGCCAGCAGGGAGACTAGCGGGGGGTCCTACAATGAGCAGTTCTTC. Full variable domain (rest looked up from reference TRBV28 and TRBJ2-1): DVKVTQSSRYLVKRTGEKVFLECVQDMDHENMFWYRQDPGLGLRLIYFSYDVKMKEKGDIPEGYSVSREKKERFSLILESASTNQTSMYLCASRETSGGSYNEQFFGPGTRLTVL.

The chain has TRBV5-4 and TRBJ2-7, with 9 bases identical to TRBD2. Germline CDR1 reads SGHNT; CDR2 reads YYREEE (reference sequence). The trim removed 3 bases at V and 7 bases at J, leaving 11 bases unmatched. The CDR3 length is 15 residues. CDR3 loop: CASSWTGLALKEQYF. For the CDR3, the DNA is TGTGCCAGCAGCTGGACGGGACTAGCCCTCAAGGAGCAGTACTTC.

This chain connects TRBV4-1 to TRBJ1-1; TRBD1 is a possible D gene (6 bases). V was pared by 3 bases and J by 5 bases, with 10 bases between. The germline gives CDR1 MGHRA, CDR2 YSYEKL. The CDR3 is 13 amino acids. The CDR3 sequence: CASSQGADTEAFF. As DNA, the CDR3 is TGCGCCAGCAGCCAGGGGGCGGATACTGAAGCTTTCTTT.